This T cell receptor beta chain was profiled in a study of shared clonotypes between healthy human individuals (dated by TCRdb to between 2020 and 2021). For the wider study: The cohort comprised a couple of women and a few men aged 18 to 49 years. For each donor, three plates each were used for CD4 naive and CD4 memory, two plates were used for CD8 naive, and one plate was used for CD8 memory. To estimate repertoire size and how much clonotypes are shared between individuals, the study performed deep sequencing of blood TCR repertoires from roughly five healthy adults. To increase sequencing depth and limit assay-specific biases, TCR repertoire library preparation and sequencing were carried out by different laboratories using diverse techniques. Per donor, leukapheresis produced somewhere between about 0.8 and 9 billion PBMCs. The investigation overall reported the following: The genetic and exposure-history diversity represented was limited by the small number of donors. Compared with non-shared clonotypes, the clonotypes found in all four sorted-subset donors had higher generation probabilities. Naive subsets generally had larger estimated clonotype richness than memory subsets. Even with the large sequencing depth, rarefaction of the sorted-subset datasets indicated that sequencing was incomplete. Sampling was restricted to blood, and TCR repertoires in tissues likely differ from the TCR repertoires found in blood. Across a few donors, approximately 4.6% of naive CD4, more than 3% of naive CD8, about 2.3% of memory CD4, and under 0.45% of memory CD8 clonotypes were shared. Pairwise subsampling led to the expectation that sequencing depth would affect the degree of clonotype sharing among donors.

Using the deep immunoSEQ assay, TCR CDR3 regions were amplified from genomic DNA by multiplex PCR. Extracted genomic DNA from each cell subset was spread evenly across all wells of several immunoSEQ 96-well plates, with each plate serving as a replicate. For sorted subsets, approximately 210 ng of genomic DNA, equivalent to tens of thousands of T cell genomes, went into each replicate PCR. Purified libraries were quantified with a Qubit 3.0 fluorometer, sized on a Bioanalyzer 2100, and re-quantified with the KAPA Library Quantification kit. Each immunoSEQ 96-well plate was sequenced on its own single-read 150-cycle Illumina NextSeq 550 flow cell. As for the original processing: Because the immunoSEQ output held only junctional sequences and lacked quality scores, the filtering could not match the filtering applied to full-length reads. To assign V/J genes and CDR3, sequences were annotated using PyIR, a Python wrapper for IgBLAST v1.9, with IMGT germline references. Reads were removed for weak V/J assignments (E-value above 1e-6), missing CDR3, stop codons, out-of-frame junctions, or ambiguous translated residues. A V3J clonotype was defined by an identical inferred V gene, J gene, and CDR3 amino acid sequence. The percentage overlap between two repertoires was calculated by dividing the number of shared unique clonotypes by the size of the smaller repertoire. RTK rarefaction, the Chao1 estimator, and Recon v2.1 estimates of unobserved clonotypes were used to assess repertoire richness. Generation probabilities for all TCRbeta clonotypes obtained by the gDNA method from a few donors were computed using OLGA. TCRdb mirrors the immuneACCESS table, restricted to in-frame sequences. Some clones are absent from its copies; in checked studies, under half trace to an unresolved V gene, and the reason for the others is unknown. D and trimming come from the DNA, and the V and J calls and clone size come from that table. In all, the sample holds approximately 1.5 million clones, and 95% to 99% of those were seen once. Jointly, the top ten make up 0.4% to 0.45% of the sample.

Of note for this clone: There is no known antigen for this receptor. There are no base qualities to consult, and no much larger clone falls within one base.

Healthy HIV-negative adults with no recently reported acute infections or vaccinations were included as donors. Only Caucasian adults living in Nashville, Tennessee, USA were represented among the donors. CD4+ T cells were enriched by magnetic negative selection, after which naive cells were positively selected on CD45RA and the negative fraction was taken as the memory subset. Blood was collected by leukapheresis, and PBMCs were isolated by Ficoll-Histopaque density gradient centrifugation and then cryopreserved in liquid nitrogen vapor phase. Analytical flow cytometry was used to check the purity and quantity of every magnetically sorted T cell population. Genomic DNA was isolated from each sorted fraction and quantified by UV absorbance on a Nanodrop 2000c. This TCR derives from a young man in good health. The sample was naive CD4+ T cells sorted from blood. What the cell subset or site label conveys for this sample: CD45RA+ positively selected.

The sequenced DNA is TGTGCCAGCTCACCCCTAGCGGAGGACTACGAGCAGTACTTC. Its amino acids are CASSPLAEDYEQYF. Recombination linked TRBV18 to TRBJ2-7; TRBD2 agrees with 7 junctional bases. The CDR3 numbers 14 residues from cysteine through phenylalanine. The kept DNA is CDR3 alone, 42 bases in frame from the first base. CDR1 and CDR2 are read off the germline V gene as KGHSH and LQKENI. V and J are trimmed by 3 bases and 3 bases, and the gene matches miss 5 bases of the junction.